The source of this T cell receptor (beta chain) is a study of response to subunit inactivated influenza vaccine. Study-level results: That few new T cells are recruited by each seasonal influenza vaccination was the authors' suggestion.

Germline values: CDR1 SEHNR, CDR2 FQNEAQ (reference sequence). Trimming took 5 bases from V and 3 from J; bases not matched to a gene: 9. This CDR3 region has 15 residues. TCRdb processed the RT-PCR reads anew with MiXCR; each CDR3 protein has one entry. In the table there are more than 700,000 distinct CDR3 sequences, 21% of which are singletons. This clonotype was seen more than once but under ten times. Its antigen is currently unknown. Sequenced material: PBMCs from blood, taken roughly 5 days after vaccination. The receptor was isolated from a man aged 50 to 60 who received an inactivated influenza vaccine. V gene TRBV7-9 combines with J gene TRBJ2-7; 8 nucleotides align to TRBD1. CDR3 sequence: CASSPPGTGLYEQYF. The CDR3 DNA reads as TGTGCCAGCAGCCCTCCCGGGACAGGACTCTACGAGCAGTACTTC.